The rows below give T cell receptor beta chains drawn from one sample of a study of blood T cell repertoires in COVID-19. TCRdb keeps only in-frame clones here, not all; method: immunoSEQ multiplex PCR. The table has 250,000 to 300,000 clones, 75% to 90% seen once. Sequencing was carried out using peripheral blood. These receptors all stem from a man in his fifties or sixties who had recovered from COVID-19. The CDR3 runs from the conserved cysteine through the conserved F or W. D genes are given only for firm matches. Some rows have no size entry. The others give once, few or many, or a class for an expanded clone.

cdr3_aa: CASSSPSGTYNEQFF
cdr3_nt: TGTGCCAGCAGCTCTCCTTCTGGGACTTACAATGAGCAGTTCTTC
clone_size: NA
cdr3_length: 15
v_call: TRBV5-4
d_call: NA
j_call: TRBJ2-1

cdr3_aa: CASSPLPGGTTDTQYF
cdr3_nt: TGTGCCAGCTCACCACTGCCAGGGGGGACGACAGATACGCAGTATTTT
clone_size: NA
cdr3_length: 16
v_call: TRBV18
d_call: NA
j_call: TRBJ2-3

cdr3_aa: CASSHPGQSGAREQFF
cdr3_nt: TGCGCCAGCAGCCACCCGGGACAGTCGGGAGCGAGAGAGCAGTTCTTC
clone_size: NA
cdr3_length: 16
v_call: TRBV4-1
d_call: NA
j_call: TRBJ2-1

cdr3_aa: CASWGERREANTGELFF
cdr3_nt: TGTGCCAGCTGGGGGGAACGGCGGGAGGCGAACACCGGGGAGCTGTTTTTT
clone_size: NA
cdr3_length: 17
v_call: TRBV25-1
d_call: TRBD2
j_call: TRBJ2-2

cdr3_aa: CASSRDSAGSYEQYF
cdr3_nt: TGTGCCAGCAGCCGGGACTCGGCGGGCTCCTACGAGCAGTACTTC
clone_size: once
cdr3_length: 15
v_call: TRBV11-2
d_call: NA
j_call: TRBJ2-7

cdr3_aa: CASSYVGGPTDTQYF
cdr3_nt: TGTGCCAGCAGTTACGTCGGGGGGCCCACAGATACGCAGTATTTT
clone_size: NA
cdr3_length: 15
v_call: TRBV6-6
d_call: NA
j_call: TRBJ2-3

cdr3_aa: CASSLVSVLTETQYF
cdr3_nt: TGTGCCAGCAGCTTGGTGTCGGTACTAACAGAGACCCAGTACTTC
clone_size: once
cdr3_length: 15
v_call: TRBV5-6
d_call: NA
j_call: TRBJ2-5

cdr3_aa: CSVGDRGFYGYTF
cdr3_nt: TGCAGCGTCGGGGACAGGGGATTCTATGGCTACACCTTC
clone_size: NA
cdr3_length: 13
v_call: TRBV29-1
d_call: TRBD1
j_call: TRBJ1-2

cdr3_aa: CASSLKDRAYEQYF
cdr3_nt: TGTGCCAGCTCACTGAAGGACAGGGCCTACGAGCAGTACTTC
clone_size: NA
cdr3_length: 14
v_call: TRBV18
d_call: TRBD1
j_call: TRBJ2-7

cdr3_aa: CASSSLAGSTDTQYF
cdr3_nt: TGCGCCAGCAGCTCCTTAGCGGGTAGCACAGATACGCAGTATTTT
clone_size: NA
cdr3_length: 15
v_call: TRBV5-1
d_call: TRBD2
j_call: TRBJ2-3

cdr3_aa: CASSLLRGDGNTIYF
cdr3_nt: TGTGCCAGCAGCTTGCTGCGGGGGGACGGAAACACCATATATTTT
clone_size: once
cdr3_length: 15
v_call: TRBV7-8
d_call: NA
j_call: TRBJ1-3

cdr3_aa: CASSTRTSGVGTGELFF
cdr3_nt: TGTGCCAGTAGTACCAGGACTAGCGGGGTTGGGACCGGGGAGCTGTTTTTT
clone_size: NA
cdr3_length: 17
v_call: TRBV19
d_call: TRBD2
j_call: TRBJ2-2

cdr3_aa: CASRGRTDTEAFF
cdr3_nt: TGTGCCAGCAGGGGCCGAACGGACACTGAAGCTTTCTTT
clone_size: NA
cdr3_length: 13
v_call: TRBV2
d_call: NA
j_call: TRBJ1-1

cdr3_aa: CASSDRSSGSKDEQFF
cdr3_nt: TGTGCCAGCAGTGATCGATCTAGCGGGAGTAAAGATGAGCAGTTCTTC
clone_size: NA
cdr3_length: 16
v_call: TRBV6-1
d_call: TRBD2
j_call: TRBJ2-1

cdr3_aa: CASSQDRGTGNQPQHF
cdr3_nt: TGCGCCAGCAGCCAAGATCGGGGGACAGGGAATCAGCCCCAGCATTTT
clone_size: NA
cdr3_length: 16
v_call: TRBV4-1
d_call: TRBD1
j_call: TRBJ1-5

cdr3_aa: CASRKEVNSYGYTF
cdr3_nt: TGTGCCAGCAGAAAAGAGGTCAACTCCTATGGCTACACCTTC
clone_size: NA
cdr3_length: 14
v_call: TRBV6-5
d_call: NA
j_call: TRBJ1-2

cdr3_aa: CASSGVPTSYGAYEQYF
cdr3_nt: TGTGCCAGCAGTGGAGTACCGACTAGTTACGGAGCCTACGAGCAGTACTTC
clone_size: NA
cdr3_length: 17
v_call: TRBV2
d_call: NA
j_call: TRBJ2-7

cdr3_aa: CASSSNSYEQYF
cdr3_nt: TGCGCCAGCAGTTCAAACTCCTACGAGCAGTACTTC
clone_size: NA
cdr3_length: 12
v_call: TRBV5-1
d_call: NA
j_call: TRBJ2-7

cdr3_aa: CASKLGRGNQPQHF
cdr3_nt: TGTGCCAGCAAGCTGGGGAGAGGCAATCAGCCCCAGCATTTT
clone_size: NA
cdr3_length: 14
v_call: TRBV5-6
d_call: NA
j_call: TRBJ1-5

cdr3_aa: CASSPSGGGPPSAFF
cdr3_nt: TGTGCCAGCTCACCGAGTGGAGGCGGGCCCCCTTCAGCTTTCTTT
clone_size: many
cdr3_length: 15
v_call: TRBV18
d_call: NA
j_call: TRBJ1-1

cdr3_aa: CASGLEGTGGDTQYF
cdr3_nt: TGTGCTAGTGGTTTGGAGGGGACAGGGGGGGATACGCAGTATTTT
clone_size: NA
cdr3_length: 15
v_call: TRBV12-5
d_call: TRBD1
j_call: TRBJ2-3

cdr3_aa: CASSFGNLNNEQFF
cdr3_nt: TGTGCCAGCAGCTTTGGTAACTTAAACAATGAGCAGTTCTTC
clone_size: NA
cdr3_length: 14
v_call: TRBV7-9
d_call: NA
j_call: TRBJ2-1

cdr3_aa: CASSLAGGNTEAFF
cdr3_nt: TGTGCCAGCAGTTTGGCAGGGGGCAACACTGAAGCTTTCTTT
clone_size: NA
cdr3_length: 14
v_call: TRBV27
d_call: TRBD1
j_call: TRBJ1-1

cdr3_aa: CSVLSGVSSYEQYF
cdr3_nt: TGCAGCGTTCTGAGCGGGGTGAGCTCCTACGAGCAGTACTTC
clone_size: NA
cdr3_length: 14
v_call: TRBV29-1
d_call: TRBD2
j_call: TRBJ2-7

cdr3_aa: CASSYRLTSGRETQYF
cdr3_nt: TGTGCCAGCAGTTACCGCCTGACTAGCGGGAGGGAGACCCAGTACTTC
clone_size: NA
cdr3_length: 16
v_call: TRBV6-5
d_call: TRBD2
j_call: TRBJ2-5

cdr3_aa: CASSPAGNQPQHF
cdr3_nt: TGTGCCAGCAGCCCGGCAGGGAATCAGCCCCAGCATTTT
clone_size: NA
cdr3_length: 13
v_call: TRBV7-9
d_call: NA
j_call: TRBJ1-5

cdr3_aa: CATSDGRLAGGNEQFF
cdr3_nt: TGTGCCACCAGTGATGGTAGACTAGCGGGAGGAAATGAGCAGTTCTTC
clone_size: once
cdr3_length: 16
v_call: TRBV24-1
d_call: TRBD2
j_call: TRBJ2-1

cdr3_aa: CATASGAGNTIYF
cdr3_nt: TGTGCCACTGCGTCCGGGGCTGGAAACACCATATATTTT
clone_size: NA
cdr3_length: 13
v_call: TRBV7-8
d_call: NA
j_call: TRBJ1-3

cdr3_aa: CASIRTAAFSSYEQYF
cdr3_nt: TGTGCCAGCATCCGGACAGCAGCTTTCAGCTCCTACGAGCAGTACTTC
clone_size: few
cdr3_length: 16
v_call: TRBV5-8
d_call: NA
j_call: TRBJ2-7

cdr3_aa: CASSQTGGPYEQYF
cdr3_nt: TGCGCCAGCAGCCAAACGGGAGGGCCTTACGAGCAGTACTTC
clone_size: NA
cdr3_length: 14
v_call: TRBV4-1
d_call: TRBD2
j_call: TRBJ2-7

cdr3_aa: CASTMGLAAYNEQFF
cdr3_nt: TGTGCCAGCACTATGGGACTAGCGGCTTACAATGAGCAGTTCTTC
clone_size: NA
cdr3_length: 15
v_call: TRBV19
d_call: TRBD2
j_call: TRBJ2-1

cdr3_aa: CASSVGQSYGYTF
cdr3_nt: TGTGCCAGCAGCGTAGGACAGAGCTATGGCTACACCTTC
clone_size: NA
cdr3_length: 13
v_call: TRBV9
d_call: NA
j_call: TRBJ1-2

cdr3_aa: CASSLLQGGFGRSSYNEQFF
cdr3_nt: TGTGCCAGCAGCTTACTACAGGGAGGGTTCGGGAGAAGCTCCTACAATGAGCAGTTCTTC
clone_size: NA
cdr3_length: 20
v_call: TRBV7-8
d_call: NA
j_call: TRBJ2-1

cdr3_aa: CASSLTMGTEAFF
cdr3_nt: TGTGCCAGCAGTTTAACTATGGGCACTGAAGCTTTCTTT
clone_size: NA
cdr3_length: 13
v_call: TRBV28
d_call: NA
j_call: TRBJ1-1

cdr3_aa: CASSVETGGLRNEQFF
cdr3_nt: TGTGCCAGCAGCGTAGAAACGGGAGGCCTTAGGAATGAGCAGTTCTTC
clone_size: NA
cdr3_length: 16
v_call: TRBV9
d_call: TRBD2
j_call: TRBJ2-1

cdr3_aa: CASTYSGGGGTEAFF
cdr3_nt: TGTGCCAGCACCTACTCGGGGGGCGGGGGGACTGAAGCTTTCTTT
clone_size: NA
cdr3_length: 15
v_call: TRBV6-5
d_call: NA
j_call: TRBJ1-1

cdr3_aa: CASSRQGLGNTEAFF
cdr3_nt: TGTGCCAGCTCCCGACAGGGACTAGGAAACACTGAAGCTTTCTTT
clone_size: once
cdr3_length: 15
v_call: TRBV9
d_call: TRBD1
j_call: TRBJ1-1

cdr3_aa: CASSYDTSNYGYTF
cdr3_nt: TGTGCCAGCAGTTACGACACCTCAAACTATGGCTACACCTTC
clone_size: NA
cdr3_length: 14
v_call: TRBV6-6
d_call: NA
j_call: TRBJ1-2

cdr3_aa: CASSQRGPGTDTQYF
cdr3_nt: TGTGCCAGCAGCCAGCGGGGGCCCGGCACAGATACGCAGTATTTT
clone_size: NA
cdr3_length: 15
v_call: TRBV3-1/TRBV3-2
d_call: NA
j_call: TRBJ2-3

cdr3_aa: CSVRRLATRTDTQYF
cdr3_nt: TGCAGCGTCAGACGACTAGCGACCCGCACAGATACGCAGTATTTT
clone_size: NA
cdr3_length: 15
v_call: TRBV29-1
d_call: TRBD2
j_call: TRBJ2-3

cdr3_aa: CASSYQGLEGQPQHF
cdr3_nt: TGTGCCAGCAGTTATCAGGGGTTAGAAGGTCAGCCCCAGCATTTT
clone_size: NA
cdr3_length: 15
v_call: TRBV27
d_call: NA
j_call: TRBJ1-5

cdr3_aa: CASSSQGNTGELFF
cdr3_nt: TGTGCCAGCAGCTCACAGGGGAACACCGGGGAGCTGTTTTTT
clone_size: NA
cdr3_length: 14
v_call: TRBV7-2
d_call: NA
j_call: TRBJ2-2

cdr3_aa: CASSSTAGQVGGNEAFF
cdr3_nt: TGCGCCAGCAGCTCGACCGCGGGACAGGTCGGGGGAAATGAAGCTTTCTTT
clone_size: NA
cdr3_length: 17
v_call: TRBV5-1
d_call: TRBD1
j_call: TRBJ1-1

cdr3_aa: CASSPPTGLNTEAFF
cdr3_nt: TGTGCCAGCTCACCACCGACAGGCCTGAACACTGAAGCTTTCTTT
clone_size: NA
cdr3_length: 15
v_call: TRBV18
d_call: NA
j_call: TRBJ1-1

cdr3_aa: CASRASPLYGYTF
cdr3_nt: TGTGCCAGCAGGGCTTCCCCCCTCTATGGCTACACCTTC
clone_size: NA
cdr3_length: 13
v_call: TRBV6-5
d_call: NA
j_call: TRBJ1-2

cdr3_aa: CASSLGWPGRTDTQYF
cdr3_nt: TGTGCCAGCAGCTTGGGTTGGCCGGGAAGGACAGATACGCAGTATTTT
clone_size: NA
cdr3_length: 16
v_call: TRBV5-8
d_call: NA
j_call: TRBJ2-3

cdr3_aa: CASSNTGHQRSPLHF
cdr3_nt: TGTGCCAGTAGCAACACGGGACACCAGAGGTCACCCCTCCACTTT
clone_size: many
cdr3_length: 15
v_call: TRBV19
d_call: NA
j_call: TRBJ1-6

cdr3_aa: CASRRQGANEQFF
cdr3_nt: TGTGCCAGCAGGCGACAGGGGGCGAATGAGCAGTTCTTC
clone_size: NA
cdr3_length: 13
v_call: TRBV6-6
d_call: TRBD1
j_call: TRBJ2-1

cdr3_aa: CASSLEGFQPQHF
cdr3_nt: TGTGCCAGCAGCTTAGAGGGGTTTCAGCCCCAGCATTTT
clone_size: NA
cdr3_length: 13
v_call: TRBV7-9
d_call: NA
j_call: TRBJ1-5